The 18 T cell receptor beta chains reported below all come from one sample, sequenced in a study of cytomegalovirus exposure and HLA in healthy donors. Researchers ran the PCR with 60 Vbeta and 13 Jbeta primers. Data came from immunoSEQ multiplex PCR; TCRdb stores just in-frame clones and leaves some out. The table records 160,000 or so clones, over 65% of them present only once. The sample was PBMCs. Every receptor here comes from a middle-aged woman in good health and CMV-seronegative.

The rearrangement links TRBV2 to TRBJ2-2; 7 bases map to TRBD1. Trimming took 6 bases from V and 5 from J; bases not matched to a gene: 6. Germline values: CDR1 SNHLY, CDR2 FYNNEI. This CDR3 spans 14 amino acids. This CDR3 reads CASRVDRRTGELFF. In nucleotides, the CDR3 is TGTGCCAGCAGGGTGGACAGGCGAACCGGGGAGCTGTTTTTT.

The CDR3 reads CASRTTRLNTEAFF. The CDR3 DNA sequence: TGTGCCAGCAGGACGACAAGGCTTAACACTGAAGCTTTCTTT. The chain carries TRBV28 and TRBJ1-1; D ambiguous. Trimming cost V 6 bases and J 2 bases, with 13 bases left between them. The CDR3 is made up of 14 amino acids. Germline loops: CDR1 MDHEN, CDR2 SYDVKM.

This clone showed up just once. The chain employs TRBV29-1 and TRBJ2-1; 11 bases match TRBD2. Germline CDR1 SQVTM, CDR2 ANQGSEA. The CDR3 sequence is 16 residues long. The V gene end was trimmed by 7 bases and the J gene end by 0 bases; junction bases not matched to a gene: 8. CDR3 residues: CSGRPGLAVSYNEQFF. The CDR3 DNA is TGCAGCGGCCGACCGGGACTAGCGGTCTCCTACAATGAGCAGTTCTTC.

This clone was recorded only once. V gene TRBV7-7 combines with J gene TRBJ2-5; 7 positions agree with TRBD2. Germline CDR1 SSHAT, CDR2 FNYEAQ (reference sequence). The junction had 6 bases not matched to a gene; V was cut back by 1 base and J by 4 bases. This CDR3 spans 15 amino acids. The CDR3 DNA reads as TGTGCCAGCAGCTTAGTTAGCGGGTTCGTAGAGACCCAGTACTTC. Translating it yields CASSLVSGFVETQYF.

The V gene is TRBV10-3, the J gene TRBJ2-7; 8 positions agree with TRBD1. Germline trimming cut 7 bases from V and 2 bases from J; bases unmatched to any gene: 7. The CDR3 totals 14 residues. CDR1 and CDR2 (germline): ENHRY, SYGVKD. The CDR3 bases are TGTGCCATCACCCCGGGACAGGATGCCTACGAGCAGTACTTC. It encodes CAITPGQDAYEQYF.

This clone has only a few counts. The genes are TRBV11-2 and TRBJ2-7, with D hard to call. CDR1 is SGHAT and CDR2 is FQNNGV in the germline V gene. This CDR3 has 13 residues. V was cut by 1 base and J by 3 bases, with 7 bases left in between. The DNA of the CDR3 is TGTGCCAGCAGCTTAGGTGCTAACTACGAGCAGTACTTC. Translated: CASSLGANYEQYF. Using reference TRBV11-2 and TRBJ2-7 for the parts outside the CDR3, the full variable domain is EAGVAQSPRYKIIEKRQSVAFWCNPISGHATLYWYQQILGQGPKLLIQFQNNGVVDDSQLPKDRFSAERLKGVDSTLKIQPAKLEDSAVYLCASSLGANYEQYFGPGTRLTVT.

This clone was recorded a few times. This chain links TRBV28 with TRBJ2-3, with D maybe TRBD1 (6 bases). CDR3 size: 15 residues. In germline, CDR1 is MDHEN, CDR2 SYDVKM. V lost 7 bases, J lost 4 bases, and 18 bases lay in between. CDR3: CASTPQSAGADTQYF. The CDR3 nucleotides read TGTGCCAGCACCCCACAGTCGGCAGGGGCAGATACGCAGTATTTT.

The gene calls are TRBV5-6 and TRBJ2-5; TRBD1 matches at 10 bases. CDR1 is SGHDT and CDR2 is YYEEEE in the germline V gene. CDR3 length equals 18 residues. J lost 1 base, V lost 0 bases, and 9 bases had no gene match. The CDR3 spells CASSLVGTGVGGQETQYF. CDR3 nucleotides: TGTGCCAGCAGCTTGGTTGGGACAGGGGTTGGGGGCCAAGAGACCCAGTACTTC.

J is TRBJ1-4 and V is TRBV4-1; the match to TRBD1 covers 9 bases. This CDR3 spans 16 amino acids. Germline CDR1 and CDR2: MGHRA and YSYEKL. V gave up 0 bases and J gave up 4 bases; unmatched junction bases: 3. CDR3 DNA sequence: TGCGCCAGCAGCCAAGATGGACAGGGGCTTAATGAAAAACTGTTTTTT. Its translation is CASSQDGQGLNEKLFF.

The V call is TRBV18, the J call TRBJ2-1; D possibly corresponds to TRBD2 (6 bases). The CDR3 extends over 17 amino acids. Per the germline V gene, CDR1 is KGHSH and CDR2 is LQKENI. Trimming stripped 2 bases from V and 0 bases from J, with 14 bases between. The CDR3 loop is CASSPVAGTNSYNEQFF. The CDR3 bases are TGTGCCAGCTCACCAGTGGCGGGGACCAACTCCTACAATGAGCAGTTCTTC.

V usage is TRBV6-5 and J usage is TRBJ2-3; D is unclear. The V end lost 0 bases, the J end lost 6 bases, and 7 bases lay between the germline ends. This CDR3 comprises 13 residues. Germline V gene lookup returns CDR1 MNHEY and CDR2 SVGAGI. The DNA for the CDR3 is TGTGCCAGCAGTTACTCGATTGCGGATACGCAGTATTTT. Encoded protein: CASSYSIADTQYF.

The rearrangement uses TRBV18 and TRBJ1-1; possibly TRBD1 for D (5 bases). Germline CDR1 is KGHSH and CDR2 is LQKENI. This CDR3 contains 14 residues. The V and J ends lost 3 bases and 10 bases respectively, with 18 bases between them. The CDR3 coding sequence is TGTGCCAGCTCACCTGGGGTGGGGCCAACCCCAGCTTTCTTT. It encodes CASSPGVGPTPAFF.

The chain carries TRBV27 and TRBJ1-2, with D possibly matching TRBD1 (6 bases). V lost 6 bases to trimming and J lost 4 bases, with 18 bases between them. Germline-derived CDR1 and CDR2 are MNHEY and SMNVEV (reference sequence). This CDR3 spans 15 amino acids. CDR3 in amino acids: CASRGAGEGSYGYTF. Here the CDR3 DNA reads TGTGCCAGCAGGGGGGCAGGGGAGGGAAGCTATGGCTACACCTTC.

The chain joins TRBV18 to TRBJ1-5; a weak D match, TRBD1 (5 bases). The CDR3 is 14 amino acids. V was clipped by 6 bases and J by 2 bases, with 11 bases between them. In germline, CDR1 is KGHSH, CDR2 LQKENI. The CDR3 DNA is TGTGCCAGCTCCGGGGGAGGCGGCAATCAGCCCCAGCATTTT. It is translated as CASSGGGGNQPQHF.

The chain uses TRBV4-1 and TRBJ1-2; D is undetermined. V lost 2 bases and J lost 4, with 11 bases in between. The CDR3 loop spans 14 amino acids. Germline CDR1 reads MGHRA; CDR2 reads YSYEKL. CDR3 region: CASSQTTVTYGYTF. The CDR3 DNA reads as TGCGCCAGCAGCCAAACCACAGTGACCTATGGCTACACCTTC.

V gene TRBV2 combines with J gene TRBJ2-3, with a weak D call TRBD1 (6 bases). The germline V gene encodes CDR1 SNHLY and CDR2 FYNNEI. CDR3 size: 14 residues. Trimming shortened V by 3 bases and J by 2 bases, and 9 bases separated the two germline ends. The CDR3 is CASSEGTFTDTQYF. The CDR3 region has the DNA TGTGCCAGCAGTGAGGGGACATTCACAGATACGCAGTATTTT.

The chain is built from TRBV27 and TRBJ1-5; D is uncertain. Germline V gives CDR1 MNHEY, CDR2 SMNVEV (reference sequence). Trimming took off 2 bases at V and 4 bases at J, with 9 bases between the two ends. This CDR3 region has 14 residues. The CDR3 DNA is TGTGCCAGCAGTTTAACCAGGAGGAATCAGCCCCAGCATTTT. It codes for CASSLTRRNQPQHF.

This clone was recorded once. The chain uses TRBV7-3 and TRBJ1-1, with 9 bases matching TRBD1. V shed 5 bases, J shed 6 bases, and the junction held 4 bases outside the gene matches. The CDR3 spans 13 residues. CDR1 and CDR2 from the germline V gene are SGHTA and FQGTGA. The CDR3, as DNA: TGTGCCAGCAGCCAACAGGGGGCAGCTGAAGCTTTCTTT. Translation gives CASSQQGAAEAFF.